This entry features one T cell receptor beta chain sequence. This could be a read error, since a much larger clone is one nucleotide away. V shed 5 bases and J 0 bases; nucleotides not matched to a gene: 3. This CDR3 is 15 amino acids long. Germline V lookup: CDR1 MNHNS, CDR2 SASEGT. This entry is derived from a study of CD8+CD57+ T cells in acquired aplastic anemia. The TCR beta profiling, which covered VDJ combination and CDR3 sequence, was carried out using genomic DNA as the template. TCRdb used MiXCR to reprocess the reads, holding one entry per CDR3 protein. The sample holds more than 150,000 distinct CDR3 sequences, approximately 50% seen once. Patients included in sequencing had previously demonstrated CD8+CD57+ cell expansion by flow cytometry.

This TCR came from a human donor with aplastic anemia. The rearrangement links TRBV6-1 to TRBJ2-1; 8 bases map to TRBD2. The sequenced sample was sorted CD4+, CD8+, or CD8+CD57+ T cells (not recorded which) from PBMCs. This CDR3 is CASSSGRSSYNEQFF. The CDR3 DNA follows: TGTGCCAGCAGTAGCGGGAGATCCTCCTACAATGAGCAGTTCTTC.